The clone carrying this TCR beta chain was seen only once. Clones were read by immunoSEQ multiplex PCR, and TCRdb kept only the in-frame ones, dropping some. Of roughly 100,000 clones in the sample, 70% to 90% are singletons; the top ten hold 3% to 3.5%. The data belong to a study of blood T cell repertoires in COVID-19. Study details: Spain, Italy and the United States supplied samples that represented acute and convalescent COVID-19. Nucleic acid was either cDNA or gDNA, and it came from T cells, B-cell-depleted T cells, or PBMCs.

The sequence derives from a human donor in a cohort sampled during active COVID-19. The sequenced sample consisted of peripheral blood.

CDR3 coding DNA: TGCGCCAGCAGCTTGCGACTAGCGGAGTACCAAGAGACCCAGTACTTC. It is translated as CASSLRLAEYQETQYF. J is TRBJ2-5 and V is TRBV5-1; TRBD2 aligns across 9 bases. This CDR3 region has 16 residues. CDR1 and CDR2 (germline): SGHRS, YFSETQ. Trimming took 1 base from V and 0 from J; bases not matched to a gene: 4.